A selection of T cell receptor beta chains follows, all from one sample in a study of T cell responses to AZD1222 COVID-19 vaccine. Clones were read by immunoSEQ multiplex PCR, and TCRdb kept only the in-frame ones, dropping some. The repertoire consists of some 84,000 clones, with over 75% occurring once and the leading ten covering approximately 15%. The source material was peripheral blood, sampled on day 0 of AZD1222 vaccination. These receptors originate from an adult in good health. CDR3s include the opening cysteine and the closing phenylalanine or tryptophan. Each record gives: D gene, J gene, V gene, CDR3 protein, CDR3 DNA. The D gene is left open where the match is weak.

>.|TRBJ1-5|TRBV25-1
CASSESGGSLPQHF
TGTGCCAGCAGTGAATCAGGAGGATCTTTACCCCAGCATTTT
>TRBD1|TRBJ1-1|TRBV19
CASRSDRARGTEAFF
TGTGCCAGTAGATCAGACAGGGCGAGGGGGACTGAAGCTTTCTTT
>.|TRBJ2-5|TRBV5-6
CASSLGPVRGETQYF
TGTGCCAGCAGCTTGGGGCCCGTGAGAGGAGAGACCCAGTACTTC
>TRBD2|TRBJ2-5|TRBV27
CASSLFPAGGSETQYF
TGTGCCAGCAGTTTATTTCCAGCGGGAGGGTCGGAGACCCAGTACTTC
>.|TRBJ1-2|TRBV5-8
CASSSYGGGGGYTF
TGTGCCAGCAGCTCGTACGGGGGGGGCGGCGGCTACACCTTC
>.|TRBJ2-2|TRBV5-1
CASSERETGELFF
TGCGCCAGCAGCGAAAGGGAGACCGGGGAGCTGTTTTTT
>TRBD1|TRBJ1-1|TRBV5-1
CASSLKSGQGNTEAFF
TGCGCCAGCAGCCTCAAATCAGGACAGGGGAACACTGAAGCTTTCTTT
>TRBD1|TRBJ1-2|TRBV28
CASSRTGDFGENYGYTF
TGTGCCAGCAGTCGAACAGGGGACTTTGGGGAAAACTATGGCTACACCTTC
>.|TRBJ2-7|TRBV6-5
CASIGGNYEQYF
TGTGCCAGCATAGGGGGTAACTACGAGCAGTACTTC
>.|TRBJ1-2|TRBV15
CATSVPLQGWDYGYTF
TGTGCCACCAGCGTCCCACTACAGGGTTGGGACTATGGCTACACCTTC